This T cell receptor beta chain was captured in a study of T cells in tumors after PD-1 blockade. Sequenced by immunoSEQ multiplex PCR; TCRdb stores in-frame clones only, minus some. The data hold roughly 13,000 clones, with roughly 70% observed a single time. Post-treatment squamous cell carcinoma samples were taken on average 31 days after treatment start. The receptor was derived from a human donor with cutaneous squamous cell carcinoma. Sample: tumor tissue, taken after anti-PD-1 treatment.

The CDR3 DNA is TGTGCCAGTAGTGCATTCCAGGGTTCAGATACGCAGTATTTT. Its translation: CASSAFQGSDTQYF. The V and J genes are TRBV19 and TRBJ2-3; perhaps TRBD1 as D (5 bases). The ends were cut back, 5 bases at V and 4 bases at J, with 13 bases in the middle. This CDR3 contains 14 residues. In germline, CDR1 is LNHDA, CDR2 SQIVND (reference sequence).